This T cell receptor (beta chain) was sequenced for a study of T cells after yellow fever vaccination. Findings of the study overall: Post-booster reappearance was seen for most primary-vaccination clones (roughly 97% CD4, 75% to 90% CD8). The secondary T-cell response peaked on day 5, not day 15, but was weaker.

UMIs and a universal primer site were added when TCR cDNA was made by 5'RACE template switching. Via MiXCR, TCRdb re-called the 5' RACE reads, giving one row per CDR3 protein. The sample contains 300,000 to 450,000 distinct CDR3 sequences, more than 5.5% of which appear only once. As concerns this clonotype: What it recognizes is unknown.

The clonotype originates from a man aged 25 to 40 who received the YFV17D yellow fever vaccine. The sample was PBMCs, taken 5 days after the yellow fever booster vaccination.

CDR3 in DNA: TGTGCCAGCAGCCAAGAAGGTAACAATGAGCAGTTCTTC. Protein product: CASSQEGNNEQFF. This rearrangement joins TRBV4-2 to TRBJ2-1, with no clear D. V lost 0 bases to trimming and J lost 5 bases, with 5 bases between them. Germline V CDR1 and CDR2: LGHNA, YNFKEQ. This CDR3 has 13 amino acids.